This TCR beta chain emerged from a study of cytomegalovirus exposure and HLA in healthy donors. Overall study findings and caveats: Among the CMV-associated chains, a few were confirmed in vitro as specific for CMV antigens. Rare TCR sequences predominated, though certain public TCRs were found in many donors. In the analysis, some V segments, TRBV6-2 and TRBV6-3 included, were excluded as indistinguishable.

The primer mix had 60 Vbeta and 13 Jbeta primers. TCRdb's table, derived via immunoSEQ multiplex PCR, lists solely in-frame clones and lacks some. The sample includes 110,000 to 150,000 clones, roughly 71% of them seen just once. With respect to this clone: Its cognate antigen is unknown.

The V gene's germline CDR1 is MDHEN and CDR2 SYDVKM. The CDR3 has 14 amino acids. The junction had 6 bases not matched to a gene; V was cut back by 6 bases and J by 2 bases. This clonotype originated in a man younger than 45 in good health and CMV-seronegative. The chain combines TRBV28 with TRBJ1-2; TRBD1 agrees at 7 bases. Material for sequencing was PBMCs. The CDR3 protein is CASRRGQLNYGYTF. CDR3 sequence (DNA): TGTGCCAGCAGACGGGGACAGTTAAACTATGGCTACACCTTC.